This record concerns one TCR beta chain sequence. Its antigen is not known. Regarding time point: persistent/refractory GD, antithyroid drugs over 5 years with positive TRAb. Scientists built the TCR library using RNA that was extracted from PBMCs. The sample is drawn from a study of regulatory T cells in long-lasting Graves disease. Findings and caveats of the study: Because few samples were included, accuracy may have been lower. Persistent patients shared some 2,500 public clonotypes among themselves. Newly diagnosed patients shared fewer, at more than 850.

Through Arm-PCR of CDR3 regions and iRepertoire HTBI primers, TCR beta libraries were built. TCRdb processed the multiplex PCR reads anew with MiXCR; each CDR3 protein has one entry. The sample shows about 400,000 distinct CDR3 sequences, around 20% of them seen only once. V was clipped by 10 bases and J by 1 base; unmatched bases: 5. This CDR3 contains 14 residues. Germline CDR1 reads SNHLY; CDR2 reads FYNNEI. This receptor was obtained from a female donor with Graves disease. Here the sequenced sample was peripheral blood mononuclear cells (PBMCs), taken when the disease was refractory, from a patient treated with antithyroid drugs. The chain employs TRBV2 and TRBJ2-3, with 10 nucleotides matching TRBD2. The CDR3 DNA follows: TGTGCCACCATAGCGGGAGGCCGCACAGATACGCAGTATTTT. This translates into CATIAGGRTDTQYF. Full variable domain (missing parts from reference TRBV2 and TRBJ2-3): EPEVTQTPSHQVTQMGQEVILRCVPISNHLYFYWYRQILGQKVEFLVSFYNNEISEKSEIFDDQFSVERPDGSNFTLKIRSTKLEDSAMYFCATIAGGRTDTQYFGPGTRLTVL.